The clone carrying this TCR beta chain appeared many times. One entry per CDR3 protein results from TCRdb running MiXCR on the 5' RACE reads. The repertoire holds more than 200,000 distinct CDR3 sequences, with approximately 3.6% as singletons. This sample was taken from a study of T cells after yellow fever vaccination. Germline V CDR1 and CDR2: SQVTM, ANQGSEA. The V end lost 5 bases, the J end lost 6 bases, and 11 bases lay between the germline ends. CDR3 size: 11 residues. The sequences come from PBMCs, collected 15 days after the yellow fever booster vaccination. The TCR originated in a man younger than 35 who received the YFV17D yellow fever vaccine. V is TRBV29-1 and J is TRBJ2-7; no definite D call. The CDR3 nucleotides are TGCAGCGTTCAATCGTCGGGCGAGCAGTACTTC. Translated: CSVQSSGEQYF.